The 17 T cell receptor beta chains reported below all come from one sample, sequenced in a study of blood T cells in healthy people across ages. Sample-barcoded 5' priming and a J-beta primer mix drove a second PCR of 7 to 11 cycles. One entry per CDR3 protein, called by TCRdb with MiXCR from the 5' RACE reads. The sample lists over 1,200,000 distinct CDR3 sequences, approximately 59% occurring once. What was sequenced was blood. Every receptor here comes from a man between 18 and 29 years old in good health.

The rearrangement uses TRBV14 and TRBJ1-2, with 9 bases aligning to TRBD1. The V segment lost 4 bases and the J segment 4 bases; nucleotides outside the gene matches: 7. Looked up from germline, CDR1 is SGHDN and CDR2 is FVKESK. The CDR3 has 15 amino acids. CDR3 sequence: CASSLGTGRSYGYTF. CDR3 sequence (DNA): TGTGCCAGCAGCCTTGGGACAGGGAGATCCTATGGCTACACCTTC.

This clonotype came up a few times. V gene TRBV6-2 or TRBV6-3 combines with J gene TRBJ1-2; 9 nucleotides line up with TRBD1. The ends lost 2 bases at V and 3 bases at J; junction bases unmatched: 4. The CDR3 runs to 15 residues. Germline V CDR1 and CDR2: MNHEY, SVGEGT. The CDR3 DNA sequence: TGTGCCAGCAGTTACCTTCGGGACAGGGACTATGGCTACACCTTC. It specifies CASSYLRDRDYGYTF.

The rearrangement uses TRBV28 and TRBJ2-5; no reliable D call. V was trimmed by 1 base and J by 5 bases, leaving 11 bases between them. CDR3 size: 14 residues. The germline gives CDR1 MDHEN, CDR2 SYDVKM. The CDR3 DNA sequence: TGTGCCAGCAGTTTATATGTGGAGAGTGAGACCCAGTACTTC. Its translation: CASSLYVESETQYF.

This sequence joins TRBV10-2 and TRBJ2-1, with a possible D match to TRBD2 (5 bases). Germline V gene lookup returns CDR1 WSHSY and CDR2 SAAADI. V lost 2 bases and J 0 bases, leaving 8 bases between the germline ends. The length of the CDR3 is 15 residues. This CDR3 is CASSEKSGSYNEQFF. CDR3 DNA: TGCGCCAGCAGTGAGAAAAGCGGCTCCTACAATGAGCAGTTCTTC.

In the case of this clonotype: The junction departs from germline at one end; a sequencing error may be responsible. In DNA form, the CDR3 reads TGTGCCTGCAGCGTAGGGGAGGGAGTCGCCTACGAGCAGTACTTC. As protein: CACSVGEGVAYEQYF. The chain carries TRBV9 and TRBJ2-7; 7 nucleotides line up with TRBD2. CDR1 SGDLS and CDR2 YYNGEE come from the germline V gene. This CDR3 comprises 15 residues.

The chain is built from TRBV6-2 or TRBV6-3 and TRBJ2-6; the match to TRBD1 covers 10 bases. The V and J ends lost 8 bases and 0 bases, in that order; junction bases with no gene match: 7. CDR1 is MNHEY and CDR2 is SVGEGT in the germline V gene. The CDR3 totals 17 residues. The CDR3 reads CASRGTGDSSGANVLTF. The CDR3 coding sequence is TGTGCCAGCCGCGGGACAGGGGATAGCTCTGGGGCCAACGTCCTGACTTTC.

J is TRBJ1-1 and V is TRBV29-1, with D perhaps TRBD1 (6 bases). This CDR3 contains 14 residues. Per germline, CDR1 SQVTM and CDR2 ANQGSEA. Trimming stripped 4 bases from V and 0 bases from J, with 12 bases between. This CDR3 reads CSVVPGQLNTEAFF. For the CDR3, the DNA is TGCAGCGTTGTCCCAGGACAGTTGAACACTGAAGCTTTCTTT.

The CDR3 is CASSLMASGSLNEQFF. In DNA, the CDR3 is TGCGCCAGCAGCTTGATGGCTAGCGGGAGCTTGAATGAGCAGTTCTTC. The chain joins TRBV5-1 to TRBJ2-1, with 10 bases fitting TRBD2. CDR3 length: 16 amino acids. V dropped 1 base and J dropped 7; count of bases not matched to a gene: 8. Germline V lookup: CDR1 SGHRS, CDR2 YFSETQ.

The chain recombines TRBV6-5 with TRBJ1-2; 11 positions match TRBD1. V was clipped by 4 bases and J by 7 bases; unmatched bases: 8. In germline, CDR1 is MNHEY, CDR2 SVGAGI. This CDR3 is 15 amino acids long. The CDR3 sequence: CASSSGTGGRGGYTF. In DNA form, the CDR3 reads TGTGCCAGCAGTTCCGGGACAGGGGGTCGCGGTGGCTACACCTTC.

The rearrangement joins TRBV20-1 to TRBJ2-2, with TRBD1 identical over 7 bases. CDR1 is DFQATT, CDR2 SNEGSKA, per germline (reference sequence). J lost 1 base, V lost 2 bases, and 1 base had no gene match. There are 14 residues in the CDR3. The DNA of the CDR3 is TGCAGTGCTAGAAGACAGGGGAACACCGGGGAGCTGTTTTTT. As protein: CSARRQGNTGELFF.

The gene calls are TRBV27 and TRBJ2-1, with D uncertain. Near its end, the DNA agrees better with TRBJ2-7, so the J call may be wrong. Germline V gene lookup returns CDR1 MNHEY and CDR2 SMNVEV (reference sequence). CDR3 length: 15 residues. The CDR3 here is CASSPQRGSYNEQYF. The CDR3, as DNA: TGTGCCAGCAGTCCCCAGCGAGGATCATACAATGAGCAGTACTTC.

The gene calls are TRBV6-5 and TRBJ1-1; tentatively, D is TRBD1 (5 bases). V shed 6 bases and J shed 7 bases, with 12 bases lying between them. The CDR3 length is 12 residues. Per germline, CDR1 MNHEY and CDR2 SVGAGI. CDR3: CASSRDGDEAFF. DNA for the CDR3: TGTGCCAGCAGCCGGGACGGCGATGAAGCTTTCTTT.

V is TRBV29-1 and J is TRBJ2-7; D possibly uses TRBD1 or TRBD2 (5 bases each). The length of the CDR3 is 12 residues. Germline lookup yields CDR1 SQVTM and CDR2 ANQGSEA. Trimming took off 7 bases at V and 4 bases at J, with 14 bases between the two ends. CDR3 region: CSAGDQLYEQYF. The DNA of the CDR3 is TGCAGCGCCGGGGACCAATTATACGAGCAGTACTTC.

The CDR3 spells CASSSTGVSQETQYF. CDR3 sequence (DNA): TGCGCCAGCAGCTCGACAGGGGTTTCCCAAGAGACCCAGTACTTC. This chain links TRBV5-1 with TRBJ2-5; TRBD1 aligns across 8 bases. Looked up from germline, CDR1 is SGHRS and CDR2 is YFSETQ. V dropped 3 bases and J dropped 1; count of bases not matched to a gene: 5. This CDR3 contains 15 residues. Variable domain in full (rest from reference TRBV5-1 and TRBJ2-5): KAGVTQTPRYLIKTRGQQVTLSCSPISGHRSVSWYQQTPGQGLQFLFEYFSETQRNKGNFPGRFSGRQFSNSRSEMNVSTLELGDSALYLCASSSTGVSQETQYFGPGTRLLVL.

The chain joins TRBV2 to TRBJ1-2; TRBD1 matches 8 bases. The CDR3 runs 13 residues. With 7 bases clipped from V and 10 bases from J, the junction kept 11 bases outside the gene matches. From germline, CDR1 is SNHLY and CDR2 FYNNEI. This CDR3 is CASTPPGQESYTF. CDR3 coding DNA: TGTGCCAGCACCCCACCGGGACAGGAATCCTACACCTTC.

This clonotype was counted only a few times. The chain joins TRBV6-2 or TRBV6-3 to TRBJ2-7, with D tentatively TRBD1 or TRBD2 (5 bases each). Germline CDR1 is MNHEY and CDR2 is SVGEGT. With 4 bases removed from V and 3 bases from J, the gap between germline ends came to 19 bases. CDR3 length equals 16 residues. CDR3 sequence: CASSSDLRGSFYEQYF. The CDR3 nucleotides read TGTGCCAGCAGTTCCGACCTGAGGGGCAGTTTCTACGAGCAGTACTTC.

The CDR3 protein is CSVGVGGSSYEQYF. As DNA, the CDR3 is TGCAGCGTTGGGGTGGGGGGGAGCTCCTACGAGCAGTACTTC. This chain uses TRBV29-1 with TRBJ2-7, with TRBD2 matching over 7 bases. V trimming: 4 bases; J trimming: 0 bases; junction bases outside the gene matches: 6. This CDR3 has 14 residues. The germline V gene encodes CDR1 SQVTM and CDR2 ANQGSEA.